The 27 T cell receptor beta chains below were found in one sample sequenced in a study of T cell responses to AZD1222 COVID-19 vaccine. Using immunoSEQ multiplex PCR, the repertoire was profiled, and TCRdb retains in-frame clones only, with some absent. This table holds approximately 180,000 clones, approximately 86% found once. The sequenced sample was peripheral blood, obtained on day 0 of AZD1222 vaccination. These receptors were obtained from an adult in good health.

The chain employs TRBV7-8 and TRBJ1-3, with no clear D. The length of the CDR3 is 14 residues. Trimming removed 5 bases at V and 0 bases at J, with 8 bases between. Germline CDR1 SGHVS, CDR2 FQNEAQ. CDR3 nucleotides: TGTGCCAGCAGCCCCAGGAGCTCTGGAAACACCATATATTTT. Its translation: CASSPRSSGNTIYF.

This chain connects TRBV19 to TRBJ2-7; tentatively, D is TRBD1 (6 bases). CDR1 is LNHDA and CDR2 is SQIVND in the germline V gene (reference sequence). The V end was cut by 9 bases, the J end by 2 bases, with 14 bases between. The CDR3 sequence is 13 residues long. CDR3 in DNA: TGTGCCAGCTCCTTGGGACACACCTACGAGCAGTACTTC. This codes for CASSLGHTYEQYF.

The chain recombines TRBV11-3 with TRBJ2-5; the match to TRBD1 covers 10 bases. Germline V lookup: CDR1 SGHNT, CDR2 YENEEA. The ends lost 5 bases at V and 3 bases at J; junction bases unmatched: 3. The CDR3 loop spans 14 amino acids. This CDR3 reads CASSPGTGEETQYF. For the CDR3, the DNA is TGTGCCAGCAGCCCTGGGACAGGGGAAGAGACCCAGTACTTC.

The chain has TRBV11-2 and TRBJ1-2, with unresolved D. Trimming took off 1 base at V and 11 bases at J, with 11 bases between the two ends. Germline V gene lookup returns CDR1 SGHAT and CDR2 FQNNGV. The CDR3 spans 12 residues. The CDR3 loop reads CASSLGMGLYTF. CDR3 DNA sequence: TGTGCCAGCAGCTTAGGGATGGGATTATACACCTTC.

This CDR3 is CASTLNRGRDGYTF. Written as DNA, the CDR3 is TGTGCCAGCACCCTAAACAGGGGGCGGGATGGCTACACCTTC. The chain combines TRBV7-2 with TRBJ1-2, with 9 bases aligning to TRBD1. The V and J ends lost 7 bases and 6 bases, in that order; junction bases with no gene match: 9. The CDR3 sequence is 14 residues long. The germline CDR1 and CDR2 sequences are SGHTA and FQGNSA.

V is TRBV28 and J is TRBJ1-1; D gene ambiguous. The CDR3 is 10 amino acids. Trimming removed 7 bases from V and 11 bases from J, with 11 bases in between. Per the germline V gene, CDR1 is MDHEN and CDR2 is SYDVKM. The CDR3 reads CASKSYRAFF. The CDR3, as DNA: TGTGCCAGCAAGTCCTACCGGGCTTTCTTT.

The CDR3 DNA follows: TGTGCCAGCAGCAGGGTATCCGGGACTAGCGGGGGGAGTCGAGAGACCCAGTACTTC. Encoded protein: CASSRVSGTSGGSRETQYF. V is TRBV9 and J is TRBJ2-5; 15 bases are shared with TRBD2. Looked up from germline, CDR1 is SGDLS and CDR2 is YYNGEE. This CDR3 is built from 19 residues. J was trimmed by 4 bases and V by 4 bases; bases with no gene match: 14.

The chain has TRBV18 and TRBJ1-5, with D possibly being TRBD1 (6 bases). The germline V gene has CDR1 KGHSH and CDR2 LQKENI. Deletions cut 6 bases from V and 0 bases from J, with 12 bases between. The CDR3 has 15 residues. This CDR3 reads CASSEDSYSNQPQHF. The CDR3 region has the DNA TGTGCCAGCTCCGAGGACAGCTATAGCAATCAGCCCCAGCATTTT.

This clone was observed a few times. The gene calls are TRBV7-2 and TRBJ2-3, with TRBD2 identical over 8 bases. V shed 1 base and J 6 bases; nucleotides not matched to a gene: 6. The CDR3 loop spans 15 amino acids. Germline V CDR1 and CDR2: SGHTA, FQGNSA. CDR3 nucleotide sequence: TGTGCCAGCAGCTTAGTAGGGGGGACTAGGGATACGCAGTATTTT. Its protein product is CASSLVGGTRDTQYF.

The V and J genes are TRBV5-1 and TRBJ2-5; 8 bases map to TRBD1. Germline V gene sequence: CDR1 SGHRS, CDR2 YFSETQ. CDR3 length equals 14 residues. J lost 5 bases, V lost 1 base, and 4 bases had no gene match. The CDR3 nucleotides read TGCGCCAGCAGCTTGCAGGGGGCGAGGGAGACCCAGTACTTC. Translation gives CASSLQGARETQYF. Combining the CDR3 with reference TRBV5-1 and TRBJ2-5 gives the whole variable domain KAGVTQTPRYLIKTRGQQVTLSCSPISGHRSVSWYQQTPGQGLQFLFEYFSETQRNKGNFPGRFSGRQFSNSRSEMNVSTLELGDSALYLCASSLQGARETQYFGPGTRLLVL.

V usage is TRBV19 and J usage is TRBJ1-1; the D is unclear. V was shortened by 7 bases and J by 1 base, with 7 bases between the two germline ends. CDR1 and CDR2 from the germline V gene are LNHDA and SQIVND (reference sequence). The CDR3 is made up of 12 amino acids. The chain's CDR3 is CASNRPNTEAFF. The DNA for the CDR3 is TGTGCCAGTAACCGCCCGAACACTGAAGCTTTCTTT. Together with reference TRBV19 and TRBJ1-1, the CDR3 gives the full variable domain: DGGITQSPKYLFRKEGQNVTLSCEQNLNHDAMYWYRQDPGQGLRLIYYSQIVNDFQKGDIAEGYSVSREKKESFPLTVTSAQKNPTAFYLCASNRPNTEAFFGQGTRLTVV.

As DNA, the CDR3 is TGTGCCAGCAGCTTATCTCACCTCTACGAGCAGTACTTC. Translated: CASSLSHLYEQYF. V is TRBV7-8 and J is TRBJ2-7, with D uncertain. The germline gives CDR1 SGHVS, CDR2 FQNEAQ. Trimming left V 2 bases short and J 3 bases short, with 8 bases between. The CDR3 covers 13 residues.

This clone was recorded only once. In nucleotides, the CDR3 is TGCGCCAGCAGCCGCGGTAGTAGCGGGGCAGGAGATACGCAGTATTTT. Translation gives CASSRGSSGAGDTQYF. J is TRBJ2-3 and V is TRBV5-1, with 8 bases lining up with TRBD2. Germline CDR1 is SGHRS and CDR2 is YFSETQ. This CDR3 is built from 16 residues. Trimming cost V 4 bases and J 5 bases; bases outside gene matches: 12.

The chain combines TRBV7-8 with TRBJ2-6; TRBD1 matches at 9 bases. Germline CDR1 and CDR2: SGHVS and FQNEAQ. This CDR3 region has 17 residues. V lost 5 bases, J lost 5 bases, and 10 bases stayed unmatched. In DNA form, the CDR3 reads TGTGCCAGCAGCGAGACAGGGGGGGGGCTGAGGGCCAACGTCCTGACTTTC. Translating it yields CASSETGGGLRANVLTF.

This clone was counted only a few times. The CDR3 spells CASSLGRGPSYEQYF. The CDR3 coding sequence is TGTGCCAGCAGCTTAGGCAGGGGGCCCTCCTACGAGCAGTACTTC. This chain uses TRBV7-3 with TRBJ2-7; the match to TRBD1 covers 8 bases. Germline V gives CDR1 SGHTA, CDR2 FQGTGA. Unmatched junction bases numbered 3, after V lost 2 bases and J lost 0 bases. CDR3 length: 15 amino acids.

The count of this clone is one. V is TRBV11-2 and J is TRBJ2-7, with 8 bases fitting TRBD1. Trimming took 5 bases from V and 2 from J; bases not matched to a gene: 8. Germline CDR1 is SGHAT and CDR2 is FQNNGV. There are 15 residues in the CDR3. Here the CDR3 DNA reads TGTGCCAGCAGCCCCCGGACAGGGTTCACCTACGAGCAGTACTTC. Amino acids: CASSPRTGFTYEQYF.

The genes are TRBV29-1 and TRBJ2-2, with D possibly matching TRBD1 (5 bases). Trimming left V 4 bases short and J 0 bases short, with 12 bases between. Germline lookup yields CDR1 SQVTM and CDR2 ANQGSEA. The CDR3 runs 15 residues. The CDR3 sequence is CSVVPDTTNTGELFF. The CDR3 DNA is TGCAGCGTTGTCCCGGACACGACGAACACCGGGGAGCTGTTTTTT.

The chain carries TRBV12-5 and TRBJ1-4; D unclear. The CDR3 spans 23 residues. V was clipped by 0 bases and J by 8 bases, with 37 bases between them. Germline V CDR1 and CDR2: LGHNT, FRNRAP. CDR3 coding DNA: TGTGCTAGTGGTTTGGTATCTCGGGAACCTGAAAAACTGTTTCTCCTTGTCGCCGAAAAACTGTTTTTT. Translation: CASGLVSREPEKLFLLVAEKLFF.

The chain joins TRBV6-5 to TRBJ1-5, with D hard to call. V was pared by 2 bases and J by 1 base, with 3 bases between. Germline loops: CDR1 MNHEY, CDR2 SVGAGI. The CDR3 runs to 13 residues. CDR3 sequence (DNA): TGTGCCAGCAGTTACGGGAGCAATCAGCCCCAGCATTTT. Translated, it gives CASSYGSNQPQHF.

The chain carries TRBV6-5 and TRBJ1-1; D possibly corresponds to TRBD1 (6 bases). V lost 8 bases and J 6 bases, leaving 16 bases between the germline ends. In germline, CDR1 is MNHEY, CDR2 SVGAGI. CDR3 size: 13 residues. The CDR3 DNA follows: TGTGCCAGCGCGACGGACAGAGACTCTGAAGCTTTCTTT. Amino acids: CASATDRDSEAFF.

J is TRBJ2-2 and V is TRBV3-1 (or the pseudogene TRBV3-2); D is unclear. CDR3 length equals 17 residues. Germline V gives CDR1 LGHDT, CDR2 YNNKEL (reference sequence). Trimming pared 0 bases from V and 6 bases from J, leaving 17 bases between. CDR3 bases: TGTGCCAGCAGCCAAGAAGGGCAGAGAGTGAGTCCCGGGGAGCTGTTTTTT. Protein product: CASSQEGQRVSPGELFF.

V and J are TRBV6-1 and TRBJ2-3; the match to TRBD2 covers 7 bases. Per the germline V gene, CDR1 is MNHNS and CDR2 is SASEGT. V gave up 4 bases and J gave up 2 bases; unmatched junction bases: 9. This CDR3 spans 16 amino acids. The CDR3 region is CASSASTGGYTDTQYF. The CDR3 bases are TGTGCCAGCAGTGCCTCCACGGGGGGATACACAGATACGCAGTATTTT.

This chain joins TRBV11-1 and TRBJ2-7; D remains unclear. Germline V gene data show CDR1 as SGHAT and CDR2 as FQDESV (reference sequence). The CDR3 is 14 residues long. The V end lost 5 bases, the J end lost 3 bases, and 14 bases lay between the germline ends. The CDR3 protein is CASSHRNEDYEQYF. The CDR3 region has the DNA TGTGCCAGCAGCCATAGGAATGAAGACTACGAGCAGTACTTC.

The chain is built from TRBV6-2 or TRBV6-3 and TRBJ1-6, with D possibly being TRBD1 (6 bases). Germline V CDR1 and CDR2: MNHEY, SVGEGT. The V end was cut by 5 bases, the J end by 4 bases, with 12 bases between. The CDR3 extends over 15 amino acids. The CDR3 DNA reads TGTGCCAGCAGTCCCCGGACAGCTTATAATTCACCCCTCCACTTT. The encoded protein is CASSPRTAYNSPLHF.

The chain links TRBV28 to TRBJ2-3; 9 nucleotides align to TRBD1. The CDR3 loop spans 15 amino acids. Germline V lookup: CDR1 MDHEN, CDR2 SYDVKM. The trim removed 5 bases at V and 3 bases at J, leaving 6 bases unmatched. The CDR3 DNA follows: TGTGCCAGCAGTGAACCGGGACAGGGAACAGATACGCAGTATTTT. Translating gives CASSEPGQGTDTQYF.

The CDR3 is CASSLVSNTDTQYF. The CDR3 DNA sequence: TGTGCCAGCAGCTTAGTGAGCAACACAGATACGCAGTATTTT. V gene TRBV7-2 combines with J gene TRBJ2-3; D gene ambiguous. Trimming removed 1 base at V and 2 bases at J, with 7 bases between. This CDR3 comprises 14 residues. Looked up from germline, CDR1 is SGHTA and CDR2 is FQGNSA. Supplemented by reference TRBV7-2 and TRBJ2-3, the full variable domain reads GAGVSQSPSNKVTEKGKDVELRCDPISGHTALYWYRQSLGQGLEFLIYFQGNSAPDKSGLPSDRFSAERTGGSVSTLTIQRTQQEDSAVYLCASSLVSNTDTQYFGPGTRLTVL.

J is TRBJ1-2 and V is TRBV5-6; 10 nucleotides match TRBD1. J was trimmed by 7 bases and V by 4 bases; bases with no gene match: 7. Germline lookup yields CDR1 SGHDT and CDR2 YYEEEE. The CDR3 runs 14 residues. CDR3 residues: CASSQDRGSGGYTF. The DNA of the CDR3 is TGTGCCAGCAGCCAGGACAGGGGGTCGGGTGGCTACACCTTC.